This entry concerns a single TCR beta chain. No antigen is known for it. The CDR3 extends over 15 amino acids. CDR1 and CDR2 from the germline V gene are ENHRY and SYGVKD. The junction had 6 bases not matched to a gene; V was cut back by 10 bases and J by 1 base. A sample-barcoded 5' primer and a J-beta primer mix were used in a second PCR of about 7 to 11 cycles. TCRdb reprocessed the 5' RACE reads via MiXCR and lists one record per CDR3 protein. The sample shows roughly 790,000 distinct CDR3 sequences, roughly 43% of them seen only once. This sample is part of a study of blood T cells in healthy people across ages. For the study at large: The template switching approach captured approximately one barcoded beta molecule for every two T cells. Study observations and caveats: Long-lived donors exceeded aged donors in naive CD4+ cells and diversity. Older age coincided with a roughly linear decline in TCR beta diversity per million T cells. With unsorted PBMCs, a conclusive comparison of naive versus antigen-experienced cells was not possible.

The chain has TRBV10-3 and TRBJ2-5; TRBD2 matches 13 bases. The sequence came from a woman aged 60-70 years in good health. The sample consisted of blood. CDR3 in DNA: TGTGCCACTACTAGCGGGGGGGCTTCCCAAGAGACCCAGTACTTC. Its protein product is CATTSGGASQETQYF.